The T cell receptor (beta chain) described here comes from a study of Graves' ophthalmopathy and Graves' hyperthyroidism. This clonotype was counted at least ten times. The germline V gene has CDR1 MRHNA and CDR2 SNTAGT. Losses at the gene ends were 2 bases for V and 4 bases for J; bases not matched to a gene: 3. The CDR3 extends over 16 amino acids. RNA transcripts served as template for amplifying TCR beta CDR3 sequences. Scientists carried out first-round RT-PCR using HTBI primers and then a second-round multiplex PCR. One entry per CDR3 protein results from TCRdb running MiXCR on the multiplex PCR reads. The profile covers under 350,000 distinct CDR3 sequences, with under 20% appearing a single time and 9% to 15% taken by the ten largest.

This chain uses TRBV6-4 with TRBJ2-5, with 14 bases identical to TRBD2. Material: peripheral blood. This clonotype was obtained from an adult man with Graves' ophthalmopathy. In DNA, the CDR3 is TGTGCCAGCAGTGACCCCGGACTAGCGGGAGGAGAGACCCAGTACTTC. The encoded protein is CASSDPGLAGGETQYF.